Below, 5 T cell receptor beta chains from the same sample are listed, as sequenced in a study of blood T cell repertoires in COVID-19. Profiling relied on immunoSEQ multiplex PCR, and the TCRdb table lists in-frame clones only, not all of them. The sample lists about 120,000 clones; 80% to 90% were seen once. The specimen sequenced was peripheral blood. These receptors all stem from a woman aged 45-60 years with acute or convalescent COVID-19.

In the case of this clone: One end of the junction varies from germline; a read error may be responsible. This chain uses TRBV25-1 with TRBJ1-1; D uncertain. CDR3 length equals 13 residues. CDR1 MGHDK and CDR2 SYGVNS come from the germline V gene. CDR3 coding DNA: TGTGCCAGCAGAGAATCAGGGAACACTGAAGCTTTCTTT. Protein product: CASRESGNTEAFF. Looking up the rest from reference TRBV25-1 and TRBJ1-1 gives the full variable domain: EADIYQTPRYLVIGTGKKITLECSQTMGHDKMYWYQQDPGMELHLIHYSYGVNSTEKGDLSSESTVSRIRTEHFPLTLESARPSHTSQYLCASRESGNTEAFFGQGTRLTVV.

This clone was found a few times. This chain uses TRBV18 with TRBJ1-2; 9 bases align to TRBD1. Looked up from germline, CDR1 is KGHSH and CDR2 is LQKENI. The CDR3 is made up of 15 amino acids. The J segment lost 1 base and the V segment lost 4 bases, leaving 4 bases of the junction unmatched. The CDR3 loop reads CASSRQGVINYGYTF. The CDR3, as DNA: TGTGCCAGCTCACGACAGGGGGTTATTAACTATGGCTACACCTTC.

This clone occurred once. The chain links TRBV10-3 to TRBJ2-3; 10 nucleotides line up with TRBD1. The CDR3 contains 15 residues. Per germline, CDR1 ENHRY and CDR2 SYGVKD. Trimming removed 6 bases from V and 3 bases from J; junction bases left unmatched: 6. The CDR3 region is CAISQTGGLTDTQYF. The CDR3 nucleotides are TGTGCCATCAGCCAGACAGGGGGCCTTACAGATACGCAGTATTTT.

The chain combines TRBV30 with TRBJ2-5, with D perhaps TRBD2 (5 bases). Trimming took off 4 bases at V and 4 bases at J, with 19 bases between the two ends. The CDR3 runs 15 residues. Germline V gene sequence: CDR1 GTSNPN, CDR2 SVGIG (reference sequence). CDR3 in DNA: TGTGCCTGGAACCTCCCGTCGAAAGGGAGAGAGACCCAGTACTTC. As protein: CAWNLPSKGRETQYF.

This sequence joins TRBV5-8 and TRBJ1-5; D is undetermined. In germline, CDR1 is SGHTS, CDR2 YDEGEE. Trimming removed 2 bases from V and 0 bases from J, with 12 bases in between. The length of the CDR3 is 16 residues. CDR3 coding DNA: TGTGCCAGCAGCTTTTTCCGGGGTTATAGCAATCAGCCCCAGCATTTT. This codes for CASSFFRGYSNQPQHF.